One sample yielded the 8 T cell receptor beta chains listed below, sequenced in a study of blood T cell repertoires in COVID-19. The method was immunoSEQ multiplex PCR; TCRdb's version includes in-frame clones alone and lacks a portion of them. This sample has a few hundred thousand clones; approximately 84% occur once, and the top ten carry less than 8.5%. Sample: PBMCs or T cells enriched from blood (not recorded which). The receptors here all came from a woman between 50 and 59 years old who had been exposed to COVID-19.

The chain links TRBV7-9 to TRBJ2-3; D ambiguous. The germline V and J ends were trimmed by 3 bases and 10 bases, with 14 bases remaining between them. The CDR3 is made up of 13 amino acids. From germline, CDR1 is SEHNR and CDR2 FQNEAQ (reference sequence). The CDR3 here is CASSFTTKHSQYF. CDR3 in DNA: TGTGCCAGCAGCTTTACCACCAAGCATTCGCAGTATTTT.

The gene calls are TRBV7-9 and TRBJ1-1; D gene uncertain. CDR1 is SEHNR and CDR2 is FQNEAQ in the germline V gene (reference sequence). This CDR3 has 13 residues. Between the trimmed V and J ends, which lost 2 bases and 8 bases, there was a span of 12 bases. CDR3 region: CASSLPGELEAFF. In DNA, the CDR3 is TGTGCCAGCAGCTTACCCGGTGAGCTCGAAGCTTTCTTT.

In its sample, this clone was seen once. The chain has TRBV29-1 and TRBJ2-1; TRBD1 agrees at 8 bases. The V and J ends lost 4 bases and 0 bases, in that order; junction bases with no gene match: 11. Looked up from germline, CDR1 is SQVTM and CDR2 is ANQGSEA. The CDR3 consists of 17 residues. This CDR3 is CSVGGPGQDRSYNEQFF. The CDR3 DNA reads TGCAGCGTTGGAGGTCCGGGACAGGACCGCTCCTACAATGAGCAGTTCTTC.

The V and J genes are TRBV6-1 and TRBJ1-6; D ambiguous. The CDR3 totals 19 residues. The germline CDR1 and CDR2 sequences are MNHNS and SASEGT. The V end lost 2 bases, the J end lost 4 bases, and 21 bases lay between the germline ends. CDR3 region: CASSEWREIGPAYNSPLHF. CDR3 DNA: TGTGCCAGCAGTGAATGGAGGGAGATCGGCCCGGCGTATAATTCACCCCTCCACTTT.

The CDR3 here is CASSPDYGYTF. CDR3 nucleotides: TGTGCCAGCAGTCCCGACTATGGCTACACCTTC. The chain couples TRBV12-3 or TRBV12-4 to TRBJ1-2; D uncertain. The CDR3 length is 11 residues. V lost 5 bases to trimming and J lost 3 bases, with 4 bases between them.

The rearrangement links TRBV12-3 or TRBV12-4 to TRBJ1-2, with D uncertain. The V and J ends lost 8 bases and 8 bases respectively, with 12 bases between them. CDR3 length: 11 residues. CDR3 nucleotide sequence: TGTGCCAGCTCCATGGTGCGGGGCTACACCTTC. It encodes CASSMVRGYTF.

This chain joins TRBV28 and TRBJ2-1, with a tentative D call TRBD2 (5 bases). Germline CDR1 MDHEN, CDR2 SYDVKM. The CDR3 loop spans 13 amino acids. Deletions cut 3 bases from V and 8 bases from J, with 11 bases between. CDR3 bases: TGTGCCAGCAGTTTTAACCTGAGGGATGAGCAGTTCTTC. Translating gives CASSFNLRDEQFF.

This chain joins TRBV7-2 and TRBJ1-2; TRBD1 agrees at 8 bases. The CDR3 runs 18 residues. Trimming removed 2 bases from V and 7 bases from J; junction bases left unmatched: 18. Germline V gene sequence: CDR1 SGHTA, CDR2 FQGNSA. The DNA for the CDR3 is TGTGCCAGCAGCTTATTACCCGACAGGGGTTCCACGGTGGGTGGCTACACCTTC. As protein: CASSLLPDRGSTVGGYTF.